Shown below are 16 T cell receptor beta chains from a single sample sequenced in a study of blood T cell repertoires in COVID-19. The data were produced by immunoSEQ multiplex PCR, yet TCRdb's version contains in-frame clones alone and is incomplete. The table includes some 110,000 clones, roughly four fifths detected once. The sample taken for sequencing was peripheral blood. These receptors were collected from a man aged 60-69 years with acute or convalescent COVID-19.

Worth noting for this clone: One end of the junction does not line up with germline, which may come from a read error. CDR3 coding DNA: TGCAGCGTTGTAGCCCGAGGGCGGGAGTCAGCGGGTAACAATCAGCAGTTCTTC. It codes for CSVVARGRESAGNNQQFF. V is TRBV29-1 and J is TRBJ2-1; 7 bases map to TRBD2. This CDR3 contains 18 residues. Germline V gene sequence: CDR1 SQVTM, CDR2 ANQGSEA.

This chain connects TRBV29-1 to TRBJ2-2, with TRBD1 matching over 8 bases. Germline CDR1 reads SQVTM; CDR2 reads ANQGSEA. V trimming: 7 bases; J trimming: 4 bases; junction bases outside the gene matches: 8. This CDR3 has 14 amino acids. The CDR3 loop is CSGTGTGFTGELFF. CDR3 nucleotides: TGCAGCGGTACCGGGACAGGCTTCACCGGGGAGCTGTTTTTT.

The chain joins TRBV4-2 to TRBJ2-7; 7 nucleotides agree with TRBD2. With V trimmed by 0 bases and J by 0 bases, 2 bases remained unmatched. CDR3 length: 15 residues. Germline loops: CDR1 LGHNA, CDR2 YNFKEQ. CDR3 DNA sequence: TGTGCCAGCAGCCAAGAGCGGGGGAGCTCCTACGAGCAGTACTTC. It specifies CASSQERGSSYEQYF.

The chain links TRBV28 to TRBJ2-1, with D perhaps TRBD2 (6 bases). The CDR3 covers 15 residues. The germline gives CDR1 MDHEN, CDR2 SYDVKM. V lost 5 bases to trimming and J lost 7 bases, with 18 bases between them. CDR3 bases: TGTGCCAGCAGTGAAGGGACTCTAGCTCGAAATGAGCAGTTCTTC. It encodes CASSEGTLARNEQFF.

This chain joins TRBV11-3 and TRBJ2-5; 8 bases are a match to TRBD1. Germline trimming cut 5 bases from V and 4 bases from J; bases unmatched to any gene: 6. The CDR3 consists of 14 residues. Germline V gives CDR1 SGHNT, CDR2 YENEEA. This chain's CDR3 is CASSPDRDRETQYF. The CDR3, as DNA: TGTGCCAGCAGCCCGGACAGGGACCGAGAGACCCAGTACTTC.

The V call is TRBV10-3, the J call TRBJ1-1; D is unresolved. The CDR3 has 13 amino acids. Trimming removed 3 bases at V and 1 base at J, with 6 bases between. The V gene's germline CDR1 is ENHRY and CDR2 SYGVKD. The CDR3 region is CAISERANTEAFF. As DNA, the CDR3 is TGTGCCATCAGTGAAAGAGCGAACACTGAAGCTTTCTTT.

This chain connects TRBV19 to TRBJ2-2; TRBD1 is a possible D gene (5 bases). The CDR3 has 15 amino acids. CDR1 and CDR2 (germline): LNHDA, SQIVND (reference sequence). V lost 8 bases to trimming and J lost 10 bases, with 23 bases between them. The CDR3 region has the DNA TGTGCCAGTTCAAAAAAAATGACAGCTGCCGTGGAGCTGTTTTTT. Its translation: CASSKKMTAAVELFF.

The J gene is TRBJ2-7, the V gene TRBV5-1; TRBD1 might be the D (6 bases). V lost 4 bases and J lost 2, with 10 bases in between. CDR1 SGHRS and CDR2 YFSETQ come from the germline V gene. The CDR3 loop spans 13 amino acids. The CDR3 sequence is CASSNQGTYEQYF. The CDR3 DNA sequence: TGCGCCAGCAGCAACCAGGGGACCTACGAGCAGTACTTC. The full variable domain, its missing parts supplied by reference TRBV5-1 and TRBJ2-7, is KAGVTQTPRYLIKTRGQQVTLSCSPISGHRSVSWYQQTPGQGLQFLFEYFSETQRNKGNFPGRFSGRQFSNSRSEMNVSTLELGDSALYLCASSNQGTYEQYFGPGTRLTVT.

The CDR3 is CASSFLGALNTEAFF. CDR3 coding DNA: TGTGCCAGCAGCTTTTTAGGGGCCTTGAACACTGAAGCTTTCTTT. This rearrangement joins TRBV5-4 to TRBJ1-1, with a possible D match to TRBD1 (5 bases). The CDR3 spans 15 residues. In germline, CDR1 is SGHNT, CDR2 YYREEE (reference sequence). With 2 bases removed from V and 0 bases from J, the gap between germline ends came to 11 bases.

The chain uses TRBV5-1 and TRBJ1-4; D gene unclear. This CDR3 contains 15 residues. Germline CDR1 is SGHRS and CDR2 is YFSETQ. Trimming took off 0 bases at V and 3 bases at J, with 9 bases between the two ends. The DNA of the CDR3 is TGCGCCAGCAGCTTGGGCAGTTCTTCTAATGAAAAACTGTTTTTT. This gives the protein CASSLGSSSNEKLFF. Together with reference TRBV5-1 and TRBJ1-4, the CDR3 gives the full variable domain: KAGVTQTPRYLIKTRGQQVTLSCSPISGHRSVSWYQQTPGQGLQFLFEYFSETQRNKGNFPGRFSGRQFSNSRSEMNVSTLELGDSALYLCASSLGSSSNEKLFFGSGTQLSVL.

The V gene is TRBV5-6, the J gene TRBJ2-5; 7 nucleotides line up with TRBD2. Losses at the gene ends were 0 bases for V and 0 bases for J; bases not matched to a gene: 8. The CDR3 sequence is 17 residues long. Per the germline V gene, CDR1 is SGHDT and CDR2 is YYEEEE. The CDR3: CASSLEAGVLNQETQYF. CDR3 bases: TGTGCCAGCAGCTTGGAGGCGGGGGTACTGAACCAAGAGACCCAGTACTTC.

The chain uses TRBV5-1 and TRBJ2-1; TRBD2 matches at 9 bases. There are 16 residues in the CDR3. CDR1 and CDR2 (germline): SGHRS, YFSETQ. V shed 4 bases and J 0 bases; nucleotides not matched to a gene: 5. The CDR3 coding sequence is TGCGCCAGCAGCGACAGTAGCGGGAGCTCCTACAATGAGCAGTTCTTC. Its protein product is CASSDSSGSSYNEQFF.

This clone was found many times. The chain employs TRBV2 and TRBJ1-6; a weak D match, TRBD1 (5 bases). This CDR3 has 15 residues. Per germline, CDR1 SNHLY and CDR2 FYNNEI. The germline V and J ends were trimmed by 7 bases and 7 bases, with 17 bases remaining between them. The CDR3 region is CASIMQGTPNSPLHF. The CDR3 coding sequence is TGTGCCAGCATTATGCAGGGAACCCCGAATTCACCCCTCCACTTT.

The chain couples TRBV6-2 or TRBV6-3 to TRBJ2-1; 13 positions match TRBD2. The junction had 3 bases not matched to a gene; V was cut back by 5 bases and J by 2 bases. Germline V gene lookup returns CDR1 MNHEY and CDR2 SVGEGT. CDR3 size: 16 residues. The CDR3 DNA is TGTGCCAGCAGTACGGGGACTAGCGGGACCTACAATGAGCAGTTCTTC. Its translation is CASSTGTSGTYNEQFF.

J is TRBJ1-5 and V is TRBV29-1, with 7 bases fitting TRBD1. V dropped 4 bases and J dropped 6; count of bases not matched to a gene: 9. The CDR3 spans 14 residues. Germline V lookup: CDR1 SQVTM, CDR2 ANQGSEA. The CDR3 sequence is CSVGLAQGGQPQHF. In DNA form, the CDR3 reads TGCAGCGTTGGTTTAGCTCAGGGGGGTCAGCCCCAGCATTTT.

The rearrangement joins TRBV7-9 to TRBJ1-5; 7 bases map to TRBD1. Looked up from germline, CDR1 is SEHNR and CDR2 is FQNEAQ (reference sequence). The V gene end was trimmed by 6 bases and the J gene end by 1 base; junction bases not matched to a gene: 6. This CDR3 contains 15 residues. CDR3 in amino acids: CASRDDRASNQPQHF. DNA of the CDR3: TGTGCCAGCAGAGACGACAGGGCGAGCAATCAGCCCCAGCATTTT.